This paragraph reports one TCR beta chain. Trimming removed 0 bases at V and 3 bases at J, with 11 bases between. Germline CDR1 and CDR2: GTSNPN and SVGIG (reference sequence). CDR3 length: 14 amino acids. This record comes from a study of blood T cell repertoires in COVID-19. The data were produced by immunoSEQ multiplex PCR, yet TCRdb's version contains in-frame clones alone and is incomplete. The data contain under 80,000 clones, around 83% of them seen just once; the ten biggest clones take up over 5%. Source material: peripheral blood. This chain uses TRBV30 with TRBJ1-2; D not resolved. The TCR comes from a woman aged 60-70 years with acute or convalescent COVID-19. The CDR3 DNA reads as TGTGCCTGGAGTGTAGGAGGAGTGGACTATGGCTACACCTTC. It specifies CAWSVGGVDYGYTF.